A selection of T cell receptor beta chains follows, all from one sample in a study of identical twins. TCRdb itself ran the 5' RACE reads through MiXCR, one entry per CDR3 protein. Of 510,000 or so distinct CDR3 sequences listed, approximately 14% are singletons. The same sample was also used in a study of yellow fever vaccine responses in identical twins.

The sample comprised CD4+ T cells sorted from blood. The receptors here all came from a woman aged 18-29 years in good health. Both conserved end residues are part of each CDR3. The order of the fields is J gene, clone size, V gene, D gene, CDR3 protein, CDR3 DNA. A D gene is named only where the DNA matches it firmly. Some rows have no size entry. The others give once, few or many, or a class for an expanded clone.

TRBJ1-1	few	TRBV5-1	TRBD1	CASRSGQGDTEAFF	TGCGCCAGCAGGTCGGGACAGGGGGACACTGAAGCTTTCTTT
TRBJ2-1	.	TRBV10-3	TRBD2	CAISSSGGAYNEQFF	TGTGCCATCAGTAGTAGCGGGGGGGCCTACAATGAGCAGTTCTTC
TRBJ2-4	.	TRBV27	TRBD2	CASRGLAGEATPKNIQYF	TGTGCCAGCAGGGGACTAGCGGGAGAGGCGACTCCCAAAAACATTCAGTACTTC
TRBJ2-1	.	TRBV3-1	.	CASSQLHGAQFF	TGTGCCAGCAGCCAACTCCACGGGGCCCAGTTCTTC
TRBJ2-1	.	TRBV20-1	TRBD2	CSARFLAGETYNEQFF	TGCAGTGCTAGATTTCTAGCGGGAGAGACCTACAATGAGCAGTTCTTC
TRBJ1-5	few	TRBV20-1	TRBD1	CSATGGINQPQHF	TGCAGTGCTACAGGGGGGATAAATCAGCCCCAGCATTTT
TRBJ2-1	few	TRBV6-5	TRBD2	CASSYWASGGNEQFF	TGTGCCAGCAGTTACTGGGCTAGCGGGGGCAATGAGCAGTTCTTC
TRBJ2-7	.	TRBV12-3/TRBV12-4	.	CASSTPGTKYEQYF	TGTGCCAGCAGCACTCCCGGGACAAAGTACGAGCAGTACTTC
TRBJ2-6	.	TRBV20-1	.	CCARGQEISSGANVLTF	TGCTGTGCTAGAGGGCAGGAGATAAGCTCTGGGGCCAACGTCCTGACTTTC
TRBJ1-1	many	TRBV4-1	.	CASSQGVGVGAEAFF	TGCGCCAGCAGCCAAGGGGTAGGGGTAGGCGCTGAAGCTTTCTTT
TRBJ2-1	.	TRBV10-3	.	CAISEAGDEQFF	TGTGCCATCAGTGAAGCAGGGGATGAGCAGTTCTTC
TRBJ2-2	.	TRBV7-2	.	CASSPSLLTTGELFF	TGTGCCAGCAGCCCTTCATTACTCACCACCGGGGAGCTGTTTTTT
TRBJ2-1	few	TRBV12-3/TRBV12-4	.	CASRAIGSVTEQFF	TGTGCCAGCAGGGCCATTGGGAGTGTCACTGAGCAGTTCTTC
TRBJ2-1	many	TRBV12-3/TRBV12-4	TRBD1	CASRNFWDRSLNEQFF	TGTGCCAGCAGGAACTTTTGGGACAGGAGCCTCAATGAGCAGTTCTTC
TRBJ2-1	.	TRBV7-8	.	CASSWARVSYNEQFF	TGTGCCAGCAGCTGGGCCAGGGTTTCCTACAATGAGCAGTTCTTC
TRBJ1-2	.	TRBV4-1	.	CASSQVRQDYGYTF	TGCGCCAGCAGCCAAGTGAGACAGGACTATGGCTACACCTTC
TRBJ2-1	.	TRBV5-4	.	CASSLGGSTTYNEQFF	TGTGCCAGCAGCTTGGGGGGATCGACTACCTACAATGAGCAGTTCTTC
TRBJ1-2	.	TRBV15	.	CATSREFGGRGYTF	TGTGCCACCAGCAGAGAATTCGGGGGCCGTGGCTACACCTTC
TRBJ2-1	.	TRBV6-1	.	CASSPFSYNEQFF	TGTGCCAGCAGCCCATTCTCCTACAATGAGCAGTTCTTC
TRBJ1-4	few	TRBV6-5	.	CASSWGVGEKLFF	TGTGCCAGCAGTTGGGGTGTAGGAGAAAAACTGTTTTTT
TRBJ2-7	few	TRBV24-1	.	CATSPQYF	TGTGCCACCAGTCCGCAGTACTTC
TRBJ2-5	many	TRBV12-3/TRBV12-4	.	CASSPGRSQETQYF	TGTGCCAGCAGCCCCGGACGATCCCAAGAGACCCAGTACTTC
TRBJ2-1	.	TRBV2	.	CASGLSSYNEQFF	TGTGCCTCAGGTCTCAGCTCCTACAATGAGCAGTTCTTC
TRBJ2-7	few	TRBV12-3/TRBV12-4	TRBD2	CASSPRLAGENEQYF	TGTGCCAGCAGCCCCCGACTAGCGGGAGAAAATGAGCAGTACTTC
TRBJ2-1	.	TRBV5-1	TRBD2	CASSLGGSTSYNEQFF	TGCGCCAGCAGCTTAGGCGGGAGTACCTCCTACAATGAGCAGTTCTTC
TRBJ2-7	.	TRBV27	TRBD2	CASSLKPQRDQYF	TGTGCCAGCAGTTTAAAGCCCCAGCGGGACCAGTACTTC
TRBJ1-3	.	TRBV5-1	.	CASSLGQDSPSLAGNTIYF	TGCGCCAGCAGCTTGGGTCAGGACAGCCCCTCTCTGGCTGGAAACACCATATATTTT
TRBJ2-3	.	TRBV7-2	.	CASSLVGGSSTDTQYF	TGTGCCAGCAGCTTAGTGGGGGGATCTAGCACAGATACGCAGTATTTT
TRBJ2-2	.	TRBV9	TRBD1	CASSTTGAGTGELFF	TGTGCCAGCAGCACGACAGGGGCGGGCACCGGGGAGCTGTTTTTT
TRBJ2-3	many	TRBV24-1	.	CATSDQIHTQYF	TGTGCCACCAGTGATCAGATTCATACGCAGTATTTT
TRBJ2-1	.	TRBV3-1	TRBD2	CASSQSSGRYNEQFF	TGTGCCAGCAGCCAAAGTAGCGGGAGGTACAATGAGCAGTTCTTC
TRBJ2-1	.	TRBV20-1	.	CSALAGTRDNEQFF	TGCAGTGCCCTAGCTGGGACTCGCGACAATGAGCAGTTCTTC
TRBJ1-1	.	TRBV7-9	.	CASSLEQEHEAFF	TGTGCCAGCAGCTTAGAACAGGAGCACGAAGCTTTCTTT